This T cell receptor (beta chain) originates from a study of shared clonotypes between healthy human individuals. Background on the study: A donor's plate count was three for CD4 naive and three for CD4 memory; CD8 naive had two and CD8 memory one. General observations from the study: It was the few donors that limited the genetic and exposure-history diversity represented. Sampling covered blood only; tissue repertoires likely differ.

Several immunoSEQ plates held equal portions of the genomic DNA taken from each subset. Profiled with immunoSEQ multiplex PCR; TCRdb holds only in-frame clones, not every one. The sample shows around 510,000 clones, roughly 95% of them seen only once. In the case of this clone: Its antigen is currently unknown.

The CDR3 covers 16 residues. The trim removed 0 bases at V and 4 bases at J, leaving 6 bases unmatched. Germline CDR1 reads SGHRS; CDR2 reads YFSETQ. The clonotype originates from a woman aged 30 to 39 in good health. The sequencing sample was made of naive CD4+ T cells sorted from blood. Sample subset: CD45RA+ positively selected. The genes are TRBV5-1 and TRBJ2-1; TRBD2 matches 8 bases. This CDR3 is CASSLEALAVYNEQFF. For the CDR3, the DNA is TGCGCCAGCAGCTTGGAGGCACTAGCGGTTTACAATGAGCAGTTCTTC. The full variable domain, with the rest looked up from reference TRBV5-1 and TRBJ2-1, is KAGVTQTPRYLIKTRGQQVTLSCSPISGHRSVSWYQQTPGQGLQFLFEYFSETQRNKGNFPGRFSGRQFSNSRSEMNVSTLELGDSALYLCASSLEALAVYNEQFFGPGTRLTVL.